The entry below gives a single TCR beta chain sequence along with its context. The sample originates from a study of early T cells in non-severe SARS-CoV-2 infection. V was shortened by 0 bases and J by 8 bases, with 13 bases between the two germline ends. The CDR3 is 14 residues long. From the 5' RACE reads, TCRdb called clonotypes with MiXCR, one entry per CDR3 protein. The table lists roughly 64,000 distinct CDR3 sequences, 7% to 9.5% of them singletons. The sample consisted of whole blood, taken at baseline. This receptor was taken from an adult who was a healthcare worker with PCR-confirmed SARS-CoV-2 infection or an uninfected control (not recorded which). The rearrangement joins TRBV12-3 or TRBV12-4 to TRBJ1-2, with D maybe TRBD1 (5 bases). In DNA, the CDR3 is TGTGCCAGCAGTTTAGCCCAGGGAAATCTCGGCTACACCTTC. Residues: CASSLAQGNLGYTF.